This TCR beta chain is from a study of beta chain features in type 1 diabetes (dated by TCRdb to the late 2010s). For the study in its entirety: No differences in mean age, gender distribution, total cell number or subset yield were found between patients and healthy donors. A total of roughly 99 million sorted cells were examined across all samples, and the number of cells per subset was strongly correlated with RNA yield. In the study, recently diagnosed type 1 diabetes patients and matched healthy donors were compared on the TCRB repertoires of their sorted circulating CD4+ T cell subsets. Whereas all 30 or so donors provided naive and central memory subsets, regulatory and stem cell-like memory subsets were isolated from just 8 patients and roughly eight healthy donors. The full study reports these points: Because the HLA sub-analyses included only small numbers of individuals, any influence of HLA type on TCRB rearrangement was left unresolved. PCR may preferentially amplify shorter templates, but because patient and control samples were amplified and corrected together, any resulting skew would affect both groups equally. Because cDNA was sequenced instead of genomic DNA, activated cells with high expression could be over-represented, although the groups did not differ in activation or CD3 levels. Naive, central memory and regulatory TCRB repertoires appeared to be more alike among patients than among healthy donors. Type 1 diabetes patients showed a moderate but significant shortening of TCRB CDR3 length in all four CD4+ subsets. At VDJ recombination sites, type 1 diabetes patients had fewer insertions and more deleted nucleotides, which implies abnormalities in thymic rearrangement.

Its CDR3 holds 14 amino acids, cysteine through phenylalanine. Kept here is only the CDR3 DNA, which spans 42 bases and is read in frame from base 1. CDR1 and CDR2, looked up from the germline V gene (reference sequence), are LNHNV and YYDKDF. Trimming removed 0 bases from V and 17 bases from J, leaving 17 bases between the germline ends. All of the isolated RNA was reverse transcribed with the High Capacity cDNA Reverse Transcription Kit, so expressed TCRB transcripts were sequenced. Deep immunoSEQ sequencing was performed on naive, central memory and regulatory T cell samples, with an average of about 4 million total reads per sample. After sorted cells were lysed in RLT buffer, RNA was extracted with DNase-treated RNeasy Micro or Mini kits, with the choice depending on cell number. To prevent cross-contamination, each cell subset was processed individually, whereas patient and healthy donor samples were processed jointly. TCRB sequences were amplified from cDNA with the immunoSEQ multiplex PCR, producing 87-bp fragments spanning the CDR3 region. Amplicons were sequenced on the Illumina HiSeq platform. Per the authors' processing: PCR bias was corrected computationally using synthetic template baselines, and reads within Hamming distance 2 were collapsed, with unmergeable singletons discarded. By aligning reads against IMGT, V, D and J genes, CDR3 length, and insertions or deletions at six rearrangement sites were assigned. Within each subset, clonotype counts were normalized to sorted cell number, and only after that were true diversity and Gini coefficients computed with the tcR R package. The overlap coefficient, calculated on TCRB nucleotide sequences, was used to measure repertoire sharing. The table comes from immuneACCESS by way of TCRdb, which keeps in-frame sequences with V and J called. Part of the clones is missing from these tables; in studies checked, under half for an unresolved V gene and the rest for unknown reasons. For V, J and clone size, that table is used; D and trimming come from the DNA. The sample profile shows around 130,000 clones; 7.5% to 9.5% of them were found once. The ten largest clones add up to 0.75% of the sample.

Notes on this clone: The target of this receptor is not known. No base qualities exist here, and no much larger clone lies one base off it.

From each donor, a single peripheral blood sample of 90 to 150 mL on average was drawn into heparinised tubes. A BD FACSAria II and a panel including CD45RO, CCR7, CD25, CD127, CD95 and CD27 were used to sort naive, central memory, regulatory and stem cell-like memory CD4+ T cells. Purity was above 95% for every sorted population. Right away, PBMCs were isolated by Lymphoprep density gradient centrifugation and were stained directly, with no culture step. Samples were stained and sorted in pairs, with one healthy donor and one patient per experiment, so that batch effects were minimized. The chain links TRBV15 with TRBJ1-6, with no D gene named confidently. This sequence originates from a man aged 25-45 years with type 1 diabetes. Sequences were obtained from central memory CD4+ T cells from blood. The CDR3 is CATSRDSATNPFHF. The nucleotides read TGTGCCACCAGCAGAGATTCGGCGACTAACCCTTTCCACTTT.